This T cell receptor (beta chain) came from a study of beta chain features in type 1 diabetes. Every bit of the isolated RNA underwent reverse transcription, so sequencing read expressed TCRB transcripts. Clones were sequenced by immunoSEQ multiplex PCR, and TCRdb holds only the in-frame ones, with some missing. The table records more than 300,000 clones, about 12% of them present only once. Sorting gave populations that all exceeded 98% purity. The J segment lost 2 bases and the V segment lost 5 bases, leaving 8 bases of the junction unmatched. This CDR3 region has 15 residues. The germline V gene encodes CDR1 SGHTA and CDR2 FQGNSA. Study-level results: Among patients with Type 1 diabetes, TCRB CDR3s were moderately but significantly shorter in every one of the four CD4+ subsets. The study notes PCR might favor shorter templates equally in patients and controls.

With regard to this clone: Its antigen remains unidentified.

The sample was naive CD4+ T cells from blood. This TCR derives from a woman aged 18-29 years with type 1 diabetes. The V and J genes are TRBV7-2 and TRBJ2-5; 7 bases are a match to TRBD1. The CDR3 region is CASSATRDRQETQYF. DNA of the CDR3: TGTGCCAGCAGCGCTACTCGGGACAGACAAGAGACCCAGTACTTC.